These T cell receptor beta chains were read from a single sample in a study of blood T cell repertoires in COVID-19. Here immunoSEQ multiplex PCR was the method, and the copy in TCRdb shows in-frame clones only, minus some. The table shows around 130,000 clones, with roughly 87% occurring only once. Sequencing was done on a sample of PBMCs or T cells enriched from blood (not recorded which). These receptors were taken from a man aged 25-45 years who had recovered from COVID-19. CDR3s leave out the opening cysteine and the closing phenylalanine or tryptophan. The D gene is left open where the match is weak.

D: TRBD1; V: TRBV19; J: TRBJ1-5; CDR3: ASSSGQGAHQPQH
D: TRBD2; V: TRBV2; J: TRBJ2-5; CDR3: ASSESRVGVRGAQY
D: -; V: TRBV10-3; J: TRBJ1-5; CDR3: AISESLNQPQH
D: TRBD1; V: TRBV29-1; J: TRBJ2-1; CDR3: SAQGDEQF
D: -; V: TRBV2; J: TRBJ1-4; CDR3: ASLYERNEKLF
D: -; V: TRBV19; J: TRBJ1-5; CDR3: ASSATGREDQPQH
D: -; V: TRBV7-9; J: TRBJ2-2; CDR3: ASSPDKHTGELF
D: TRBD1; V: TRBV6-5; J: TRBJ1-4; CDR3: ASSYWTGPTNEKLF
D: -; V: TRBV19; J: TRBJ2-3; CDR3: ASSRAHTDTQY
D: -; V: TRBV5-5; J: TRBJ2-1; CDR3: ASSPPLVNEQF
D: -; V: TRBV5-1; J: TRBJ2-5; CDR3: ASSLGWRQETQY
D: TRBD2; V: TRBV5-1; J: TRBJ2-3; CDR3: ASSLVAGGGDTQY
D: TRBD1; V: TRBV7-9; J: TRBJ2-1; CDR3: ATGPEGRDRVENEQF
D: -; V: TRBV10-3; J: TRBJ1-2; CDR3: AISVRGKDGYT
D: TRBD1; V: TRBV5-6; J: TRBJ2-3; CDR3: ASSSGTGSSDTQY